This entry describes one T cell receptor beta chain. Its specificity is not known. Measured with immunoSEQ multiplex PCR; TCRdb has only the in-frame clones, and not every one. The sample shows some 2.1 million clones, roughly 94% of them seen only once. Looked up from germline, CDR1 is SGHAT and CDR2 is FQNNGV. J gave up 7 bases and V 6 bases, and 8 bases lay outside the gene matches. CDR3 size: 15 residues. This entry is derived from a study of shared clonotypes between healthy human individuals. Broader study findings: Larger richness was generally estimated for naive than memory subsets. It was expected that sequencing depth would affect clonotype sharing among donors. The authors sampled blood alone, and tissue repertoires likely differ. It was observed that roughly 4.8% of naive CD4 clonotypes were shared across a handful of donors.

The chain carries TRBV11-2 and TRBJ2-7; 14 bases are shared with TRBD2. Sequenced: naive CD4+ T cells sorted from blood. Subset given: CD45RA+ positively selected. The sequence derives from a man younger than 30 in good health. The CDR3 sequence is CASSSGLAGGQEQYF. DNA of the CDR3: TGTGCCAGCAGTTCTGGACTAGCGGGGGGTCAAGAGCAGTACTTC.